The sequence of this TCR delta chain was determined in a study of gamma delta lymphoproliferative disorders and STAT genes. Concerning this clone: The TCRdb record carries a much larger clone's protein, which differs from this DNA's translation at residue 18; a read error is the likely cause, and the protein listed here is the DNA translation.

TCRdb fed the multiplex PCR reads to CATT. The sample consists of around 1,500 delta-chain clones, roughly 1.3% of them appearing once. The receptor sequences were amplified from genomic DNA of peripheral blood mononuclear cells. Per germline, CDR1 TSWWSYY and CDR2 QGS. The length of the CDR3 is 22 residues. The sample consisted of blood. The TCR was taken from a human donor in good health. This chain joins TRDV1 and TRDJ1; tentatively, D is TRDD3 (10 bases). DNA of the CDR3: TGTGCTCTTGGGGAACGTGCCTTCCTACGCCGCTACTGGGGGATTTACACCGGTAAACTCATCTTT. Protein: CALGERAFLRRYWGIYTGKLIF.